This TCR beta chain appears in the sequencing data of a study of blood T cell repertoires in COVID-19. Study in general: Acute and convalescent COVID-19 specimens originated in the United States, Italy and Spain. Sources were T cells, B-cell-depleted T cells, or PBMCs; the material itself was cDNA or gDNA.

Looked up from germline, CDR1 is MDHEN and CDR2 is SYDVKM. There are 14 residues in the CDR3. Trimming cost V 6 bases and J 4 bases, with 12 bases left between them. Original handling: Quantification of nucleated cells was approximated via reference gene primer amplification. Assay used: immunoSEQ multiplex PCR; TCRdb lists only in-frame clones, some missing. V, J and clone size derive from that table, while D and trimming were established from the DNA sequence. The sample carries about 310,000 clones, over 75% recorded once. Material: peripheral blood. The TCR comes from a woman aged 45-65 years who had recovered from COVID-19. The V call is TRBV28, the J call TRBJ1-4, with D unclear. Here the CDR3 reads CASSRPGINEKLFF. The CDR3 DNA reads TGTGCCAGCAGCCGACCGGGTATTAATGAAAAACTGTTTTTT.